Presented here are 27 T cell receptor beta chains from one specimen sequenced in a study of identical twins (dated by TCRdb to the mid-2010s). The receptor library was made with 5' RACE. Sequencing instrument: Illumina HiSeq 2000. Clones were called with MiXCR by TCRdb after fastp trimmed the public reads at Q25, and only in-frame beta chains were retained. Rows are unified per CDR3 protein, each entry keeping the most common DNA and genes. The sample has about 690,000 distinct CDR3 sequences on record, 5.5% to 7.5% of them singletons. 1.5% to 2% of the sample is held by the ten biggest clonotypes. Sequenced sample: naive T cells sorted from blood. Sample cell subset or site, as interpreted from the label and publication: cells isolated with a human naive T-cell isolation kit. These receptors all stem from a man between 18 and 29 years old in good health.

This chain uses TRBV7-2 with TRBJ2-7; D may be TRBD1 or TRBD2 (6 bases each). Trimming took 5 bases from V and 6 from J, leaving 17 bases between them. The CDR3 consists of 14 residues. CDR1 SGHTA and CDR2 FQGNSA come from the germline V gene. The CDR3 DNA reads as TGTGCCAGCAGCCCTAACGGGGGCCTTGGCGAGCAGTACTTC. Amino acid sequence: CASSPNGGLGEQYF.

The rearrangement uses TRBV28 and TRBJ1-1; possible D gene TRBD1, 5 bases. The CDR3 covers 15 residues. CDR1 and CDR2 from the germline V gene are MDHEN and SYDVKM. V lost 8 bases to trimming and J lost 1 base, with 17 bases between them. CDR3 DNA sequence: TGTGCCAGCGTTTTGGGGGGGGAAGGGAACACTGAAGCTTTCTTT. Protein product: CASVLGGEGNTEAFF.

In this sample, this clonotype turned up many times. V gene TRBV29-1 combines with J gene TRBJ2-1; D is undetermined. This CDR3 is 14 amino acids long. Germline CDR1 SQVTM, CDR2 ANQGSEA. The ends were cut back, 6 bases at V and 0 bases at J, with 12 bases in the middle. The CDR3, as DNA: TGCAGCGTCCCAGTACTGAGCTCCTACAATGAGCAGTTCTTC. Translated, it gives CSVPVLSSYNEQFF.

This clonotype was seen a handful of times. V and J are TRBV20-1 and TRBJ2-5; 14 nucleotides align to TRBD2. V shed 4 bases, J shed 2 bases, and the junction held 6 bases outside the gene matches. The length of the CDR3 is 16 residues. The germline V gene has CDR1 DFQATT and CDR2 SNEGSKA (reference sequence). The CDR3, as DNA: TGCAGTGCTACTGGGACTAGCGGGAGACTTCAAGAGACCCAGTACTTC. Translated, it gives CSATGTSGRLQETQYF.

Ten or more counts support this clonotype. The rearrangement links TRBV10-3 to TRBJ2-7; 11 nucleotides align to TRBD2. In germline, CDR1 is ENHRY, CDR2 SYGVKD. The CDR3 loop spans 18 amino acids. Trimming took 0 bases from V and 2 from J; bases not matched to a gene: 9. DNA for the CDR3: TGTGCCATCAGTGAGTCGAATGGTCTAGCGGGAGGACCCTACGAGCAGTACTTC. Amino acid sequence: CAISESNGLAGGPYEQYF.

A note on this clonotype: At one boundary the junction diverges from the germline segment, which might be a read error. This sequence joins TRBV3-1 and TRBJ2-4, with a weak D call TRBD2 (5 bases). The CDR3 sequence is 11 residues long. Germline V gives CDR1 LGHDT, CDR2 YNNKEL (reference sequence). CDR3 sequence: CASSHGGSFGF. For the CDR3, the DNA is TGTGCCAGCAGCCATGGCGGGTCCTTTGGGTTC. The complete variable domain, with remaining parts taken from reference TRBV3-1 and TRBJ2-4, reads DTAVSQTPKYLVTQMGNDKSIKCEQNLGHDTMYWYKQDSKKFLKIMFSYNNKELIINETVPNRFSPKSPDKAHLNLHINSLELGDSAVYFCASSHGGSFGFGAGTRLSVL.

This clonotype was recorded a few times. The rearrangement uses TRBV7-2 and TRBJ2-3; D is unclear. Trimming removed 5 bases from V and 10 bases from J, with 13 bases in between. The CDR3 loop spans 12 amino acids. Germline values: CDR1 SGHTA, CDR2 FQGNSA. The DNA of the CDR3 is TGTGCCAGCAGCACCTATTCCCGGTCGCAGTATTTT. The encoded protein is CASSTYSRSQYF.

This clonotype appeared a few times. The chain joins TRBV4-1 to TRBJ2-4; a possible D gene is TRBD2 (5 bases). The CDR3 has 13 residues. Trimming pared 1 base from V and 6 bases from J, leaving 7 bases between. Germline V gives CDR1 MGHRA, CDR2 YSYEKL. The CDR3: CASSQGAGNIQYF. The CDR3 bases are TGCGCCAGCAGCCAAGGCGCGGGAAACATTCAGTACTTC.

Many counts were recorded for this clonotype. This chain's CDR3 is CASSLSWDTEGYTF. CDR3 DNA sequence: TGTGCCAGCAGTCTCTCCTGGGACACCGAAGGCTACACCTTC. V usage is TRBV12-3 or TRBV12-4 and J usage is TRBJ1-2, with D possibly being TRBD1 (6 bases). Trimming pared 5 bases from V and 8 bases from J, leaving 18 bases between. This CDR3 comprises 14 residues.

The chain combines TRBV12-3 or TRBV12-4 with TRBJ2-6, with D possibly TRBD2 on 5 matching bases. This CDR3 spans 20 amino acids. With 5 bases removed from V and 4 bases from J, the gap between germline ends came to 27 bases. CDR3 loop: CASSEGWWSLGLAGANVLTF. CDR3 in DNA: TGTGCCAGCAGTGAGGGTTGGTGGTCTCTCGGCTTGGCGGGGGCCAACGTCCTGACTTTC.

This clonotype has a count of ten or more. The CDR3 spells CASSQDWRHSGRYQETQYF. CDR3 bases: TGTGCCAGCAGCCAAGATTGGAGGCATAGCGGGAGGTACCAAGAGACCCAGTACTTC. V is TRBV4-2 and J is TRBJ2-5; 10 nucleotides match TRBD2. The V gene's germline CDR1 is LGHNA and CDR2 YNFKEQ. Trimming at V came to 0 bases and at J to 0 bases, leaving 10 bases not matched to a gene. CDR3 size: 19 residues.

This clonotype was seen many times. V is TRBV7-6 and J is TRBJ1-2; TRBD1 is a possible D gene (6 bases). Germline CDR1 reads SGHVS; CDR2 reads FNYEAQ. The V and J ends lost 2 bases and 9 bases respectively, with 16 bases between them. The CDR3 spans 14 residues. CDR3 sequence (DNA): TGTGCCAGCAGCTTATGTCATTGGGGACAATGCTACACCTTC. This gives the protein CASSLCHWGQCYTF.

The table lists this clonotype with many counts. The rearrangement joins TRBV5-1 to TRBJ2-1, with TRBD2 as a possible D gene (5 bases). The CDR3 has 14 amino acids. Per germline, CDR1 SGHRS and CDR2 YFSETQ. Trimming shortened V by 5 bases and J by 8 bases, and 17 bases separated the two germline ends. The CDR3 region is CASRLTGLVDEQFF. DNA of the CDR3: TGCGCCAGCAGGCTGACGGGATTAGTCGATGAGCAGTTCTTC.

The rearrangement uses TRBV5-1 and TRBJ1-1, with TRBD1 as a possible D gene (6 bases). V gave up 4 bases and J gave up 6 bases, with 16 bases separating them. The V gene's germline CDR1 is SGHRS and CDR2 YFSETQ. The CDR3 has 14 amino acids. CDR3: CASSEEPAGAEAFF. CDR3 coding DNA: TGCGCCAGCAGCGAAGAACCAGCAGGGGCTGAAGCTTTCTTT. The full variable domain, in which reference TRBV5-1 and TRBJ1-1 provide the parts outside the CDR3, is KAGVTQTPRYLIKTRGQQVTLSCSPISGHRSVSWYQQTPGQGLQFLFEYFSETQRNKGNFPGRFSGRQFSNSRSEMNVSTLELGDSALYLCASSEEPAGAEAFFGQGTRLTVV.

The CDR3 loop is CASSSPGTSGEQFF. The CDR3 DNA sequence: TGTGCCAGCAGCAGCCCCGGGACTAGCGGTGAGCAGTTCTTC. This chain uses TRBV11-2 with TRBJ2-1; 11 bases map to TRBD2. After removal of 5 bases from V and 9 bases from J, the junction contained 6 bases not matched to a gene. Per the germline V gene, CDR1 is SGHAT and CDR2 is FQNNGV. The CDR3 loop spans 14 amino acids. Full variable domain (missing parts from reference TRBV11-2 and TRBJ2-1): EAGVAQSPRYKIIEKRQSVAFWCNPISGHATLYWYQQILGQGPKLLIQFQNNGVVDDSQLPKDRFSAERLKGVDSTLKIQPAKLEDSAVYLCASSSPGTSGEQFFGPGTRLTVL.

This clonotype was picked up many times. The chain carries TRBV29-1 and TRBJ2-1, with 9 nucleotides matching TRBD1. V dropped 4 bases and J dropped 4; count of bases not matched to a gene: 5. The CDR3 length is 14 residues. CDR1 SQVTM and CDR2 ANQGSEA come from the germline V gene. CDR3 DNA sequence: TGCAGCGTTGTCTTTGGGACAGGGTACAATGAGCAGTTCTTC. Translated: CSVVFGTGYNEQFF.

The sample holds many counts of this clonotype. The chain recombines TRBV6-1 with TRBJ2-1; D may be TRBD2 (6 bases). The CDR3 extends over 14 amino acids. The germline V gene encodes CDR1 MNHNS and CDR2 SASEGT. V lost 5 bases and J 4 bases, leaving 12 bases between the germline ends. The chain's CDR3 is CASSTGTPYNEQFF. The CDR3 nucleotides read TGTGCCAGCAGTACCGGGACTCCATACAATGAGCAGTTCTTC.

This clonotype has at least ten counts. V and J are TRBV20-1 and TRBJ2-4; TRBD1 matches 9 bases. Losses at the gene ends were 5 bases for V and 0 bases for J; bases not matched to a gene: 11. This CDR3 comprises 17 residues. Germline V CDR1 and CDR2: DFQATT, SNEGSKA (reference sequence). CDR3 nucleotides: TGCAGTGCTCCTCCCGGGACAGGGTTAATAGCCAAAAACATTCAGTACTTC. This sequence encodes CSAPPGTGLIAKNIQYF.

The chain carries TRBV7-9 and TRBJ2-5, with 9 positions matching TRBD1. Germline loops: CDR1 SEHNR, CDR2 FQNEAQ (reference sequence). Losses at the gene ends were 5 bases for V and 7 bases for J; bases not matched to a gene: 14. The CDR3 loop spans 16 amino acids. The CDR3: CASSAPAGTGQRTQYF. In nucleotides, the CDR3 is TGTGCCAGCAGCGCCCCCGCCGGGACAGGGCAGCGGACCCAGTACTTC.

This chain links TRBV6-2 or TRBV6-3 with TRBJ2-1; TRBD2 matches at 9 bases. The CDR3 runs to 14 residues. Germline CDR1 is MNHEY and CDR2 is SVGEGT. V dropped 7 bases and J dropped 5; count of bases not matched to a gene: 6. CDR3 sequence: CASNLRGGDNEQFF. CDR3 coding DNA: TGTGCCAGCAACTTACGCGGGGGGGACAATGAGCAGTTCTTC.

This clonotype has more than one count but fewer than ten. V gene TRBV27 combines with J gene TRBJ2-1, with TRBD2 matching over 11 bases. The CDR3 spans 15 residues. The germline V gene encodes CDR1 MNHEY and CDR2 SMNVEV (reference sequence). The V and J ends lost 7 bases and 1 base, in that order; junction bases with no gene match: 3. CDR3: CASTSGRSSYNEQFF. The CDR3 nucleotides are TGTGCCAGCACTAGCGGGAGGTCATCCTACAATGAGCAGTTCTTC.

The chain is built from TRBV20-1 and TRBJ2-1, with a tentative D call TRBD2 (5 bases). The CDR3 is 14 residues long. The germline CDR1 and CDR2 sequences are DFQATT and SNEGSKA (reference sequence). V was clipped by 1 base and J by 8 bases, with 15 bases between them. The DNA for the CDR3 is TGCAGTGCTAGAGTGGAGGCTCGTGGGGATGAGCAGTTCTTC. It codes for CSARVEARGDEQFF.

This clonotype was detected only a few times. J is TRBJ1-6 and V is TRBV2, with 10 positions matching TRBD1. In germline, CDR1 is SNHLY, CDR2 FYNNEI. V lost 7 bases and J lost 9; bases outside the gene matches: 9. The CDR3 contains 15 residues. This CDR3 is CASTETGGMGSPLHF. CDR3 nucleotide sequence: TGTGCCAGCACCGAGACAGGGGGCATGGGTTCACCCCTCCACTTT.

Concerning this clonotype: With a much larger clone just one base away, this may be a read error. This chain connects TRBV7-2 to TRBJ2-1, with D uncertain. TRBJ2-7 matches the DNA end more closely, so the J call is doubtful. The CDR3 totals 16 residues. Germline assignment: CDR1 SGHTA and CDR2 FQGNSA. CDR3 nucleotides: TGTGCCAGCAGCTTAGCCAGCAGGAGCTCCTACAATGAGCAGTACTTC. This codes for CASSLASRSSYNEQYF.

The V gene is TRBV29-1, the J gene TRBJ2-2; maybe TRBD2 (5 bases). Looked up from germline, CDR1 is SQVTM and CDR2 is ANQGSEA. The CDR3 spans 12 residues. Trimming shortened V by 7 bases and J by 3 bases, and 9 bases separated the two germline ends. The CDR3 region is CSGLLDTGELFF. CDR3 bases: TGCAGCGGACTACTAGACACCGGGGAGCTGTTTTTT.

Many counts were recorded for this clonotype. The CDR3 sequence is CASSRTSGRVRSYNEQFF. CDR3 DNA sequence: TGTGCCAGCAGTCGGACTAGCGGGAGGGTTAGGTCCTACAATGAGCAGTTCTTC. The rearrangement links TRBV6-4 to TRBJ2-1; the match to TRBD2 covers 15 bases. Per the germline V gene, CDR1 is MRHNA and CDR2 is SNTAGT. V gave up 5 bases and J gave up 1 base; unmatched junction bases: 6. The CDR3 loop spans 18 amino acids.

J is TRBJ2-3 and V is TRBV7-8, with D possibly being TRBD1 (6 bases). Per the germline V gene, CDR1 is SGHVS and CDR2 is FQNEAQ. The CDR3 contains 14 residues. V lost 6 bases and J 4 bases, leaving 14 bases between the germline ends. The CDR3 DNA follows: TGTGCCAGCAGACCTAATACAGGGTCAGATACGCAGTATTTT. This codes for CASRPNTGSDTQYF. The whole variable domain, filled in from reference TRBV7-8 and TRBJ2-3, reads GAGVSQSPRYKVAKRGQDVALRCDPISGHVSLFWYQQALGQGPEFLTYFQNEAQLDKSGLPSDRFFAERPEGSVSTLKIQRTQQEDSAVYLCASRPNTGSDTQYFGPGTRLTVL.